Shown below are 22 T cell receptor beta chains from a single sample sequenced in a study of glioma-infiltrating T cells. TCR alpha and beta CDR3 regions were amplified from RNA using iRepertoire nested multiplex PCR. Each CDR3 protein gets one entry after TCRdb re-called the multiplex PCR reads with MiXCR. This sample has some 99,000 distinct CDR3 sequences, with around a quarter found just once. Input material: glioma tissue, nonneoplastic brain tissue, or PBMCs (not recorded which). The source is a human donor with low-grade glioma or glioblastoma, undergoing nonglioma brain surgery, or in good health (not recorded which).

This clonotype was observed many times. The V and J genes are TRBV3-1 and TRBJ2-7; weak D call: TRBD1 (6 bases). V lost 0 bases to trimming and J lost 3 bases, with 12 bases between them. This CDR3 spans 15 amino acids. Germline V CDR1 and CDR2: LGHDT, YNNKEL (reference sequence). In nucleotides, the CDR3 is TGTGCCAGCAGCCAAGATCAAGGACAGAGCTACGAGCAGTACTTC. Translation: CASSQDQGQSYEQYF.

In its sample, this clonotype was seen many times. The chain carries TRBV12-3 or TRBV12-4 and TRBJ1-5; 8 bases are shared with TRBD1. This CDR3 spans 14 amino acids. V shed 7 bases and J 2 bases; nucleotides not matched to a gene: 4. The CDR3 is CASTRGQGNQPQHF. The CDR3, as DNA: TGTGCCAGCACGAGGGGACAGGGCAATCAGCCCCAGCATTTT.

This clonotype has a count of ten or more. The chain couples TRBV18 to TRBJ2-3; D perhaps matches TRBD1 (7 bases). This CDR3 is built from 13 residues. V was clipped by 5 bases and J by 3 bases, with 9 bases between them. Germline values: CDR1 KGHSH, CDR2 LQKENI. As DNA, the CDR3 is TGTGCCAGCTCAGCGGGACAGACAGATACGCAGTATTTT. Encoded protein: CASSAGQTDTQYF.

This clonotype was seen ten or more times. The CDR3 loop is CASSPTGMNSNQPQHF. The CDR3 DNA sequence: TGCGCCAGCAGCCCGACAGGGATGAATAGCAATCAGCCCCAGCATTTT. This chain uses TRBV4-1 with TRBJ1-5, with 7 nucleotides matching TRBD1. Germline lookup yields CDR1 MGHRA and CDR2 YSYEKL. With V trimmed by 4 bases and J by 0 bases, 6 bases remained unmatched. This CDR3 region has 16 residues.

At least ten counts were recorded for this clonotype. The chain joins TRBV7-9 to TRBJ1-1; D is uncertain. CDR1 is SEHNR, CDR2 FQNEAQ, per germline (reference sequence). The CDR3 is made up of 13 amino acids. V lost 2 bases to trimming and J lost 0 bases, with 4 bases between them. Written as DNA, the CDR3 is TGTGCCAGCAGCTTATCGGTGAACACTGAAGCTTTCTTT. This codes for CASSLSVNTEAFF.

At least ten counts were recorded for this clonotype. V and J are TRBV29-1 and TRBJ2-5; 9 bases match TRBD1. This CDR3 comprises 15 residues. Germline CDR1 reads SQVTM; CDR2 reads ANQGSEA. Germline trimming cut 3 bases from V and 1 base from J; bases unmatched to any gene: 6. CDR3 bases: TGCAGCGTTGATTCGGGACAGGGAGTCCAAGAGACCCAGTACTTC. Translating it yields CSVDSGQGVQETQYF.

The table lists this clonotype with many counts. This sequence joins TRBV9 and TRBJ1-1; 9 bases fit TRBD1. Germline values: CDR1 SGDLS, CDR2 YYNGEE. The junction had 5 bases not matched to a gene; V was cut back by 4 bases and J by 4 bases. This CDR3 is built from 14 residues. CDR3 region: CASSTRQGGTEAFF. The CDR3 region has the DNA TGTGCCAGCAGCACCCGACAGGGGGGCACTGAAGCTTTCTTT.

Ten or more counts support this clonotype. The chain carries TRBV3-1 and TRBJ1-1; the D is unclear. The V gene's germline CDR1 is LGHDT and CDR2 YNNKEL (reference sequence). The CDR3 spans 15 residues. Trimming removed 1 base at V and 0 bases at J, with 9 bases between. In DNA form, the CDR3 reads TGTGCCAGCAGCCAAGGGGTGGGCGTGAACACTGAAGCTTTCTTT. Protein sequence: CASSQGVGVNTEAFF.

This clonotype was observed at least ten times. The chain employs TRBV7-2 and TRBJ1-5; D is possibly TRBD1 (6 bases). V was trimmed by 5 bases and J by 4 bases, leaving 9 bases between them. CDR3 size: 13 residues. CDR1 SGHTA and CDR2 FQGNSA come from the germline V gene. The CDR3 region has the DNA TGTGCCAGCAGCCGACAGGATAATCAGCCCCAGCATTTT. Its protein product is CASSRQDNQPQHF.

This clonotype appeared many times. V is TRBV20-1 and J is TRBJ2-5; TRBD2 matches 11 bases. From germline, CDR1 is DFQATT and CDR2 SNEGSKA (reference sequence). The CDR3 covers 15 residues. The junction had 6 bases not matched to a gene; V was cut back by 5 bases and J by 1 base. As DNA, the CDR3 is TGCAGTGCTCCCCGACTAGCGGGACGCCAAGAGACCCAGTACTTC. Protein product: CSAPRLAGRQETQYF.

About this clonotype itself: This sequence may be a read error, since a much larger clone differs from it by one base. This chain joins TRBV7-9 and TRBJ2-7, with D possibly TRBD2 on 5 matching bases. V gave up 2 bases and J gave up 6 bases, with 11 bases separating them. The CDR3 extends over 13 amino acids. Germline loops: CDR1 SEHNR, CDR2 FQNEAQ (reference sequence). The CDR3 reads CASSLRPDSEQYF. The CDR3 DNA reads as TGTGCCAGCAGCTTAAGACCGGACTCCGAGCAGTACTTC.

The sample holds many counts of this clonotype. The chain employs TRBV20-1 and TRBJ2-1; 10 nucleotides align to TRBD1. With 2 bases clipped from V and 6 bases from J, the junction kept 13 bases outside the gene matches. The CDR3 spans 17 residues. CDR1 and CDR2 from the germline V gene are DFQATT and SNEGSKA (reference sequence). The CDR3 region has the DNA TGCAGTGCTAGACCCAGTCCGGGACAGGGGACTCCCAATGAGCAGTTCTTC. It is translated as CSARPSPGQGTPNEQFF.

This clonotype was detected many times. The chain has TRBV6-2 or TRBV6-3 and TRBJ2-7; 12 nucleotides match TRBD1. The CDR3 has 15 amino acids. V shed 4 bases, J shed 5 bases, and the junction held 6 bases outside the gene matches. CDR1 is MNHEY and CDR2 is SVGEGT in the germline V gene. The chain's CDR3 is CASSSGTGGFNEQYF. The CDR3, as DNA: TGTGCCAGCAGTTCCGGGACAGGGGGCTTCAACGAGCAGTACTTC.

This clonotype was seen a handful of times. CDR3 sequence reads: CAWSRGDTEAFF. For the CDR3, the DNA is TGTGCCTGGAGCAGAGGGGACACTGAAGCTTTCTTT. The chain is built from TRBV30 and TRBJ1-1, with D tentatively TRBD1 (5 bases). This CDR3 has 12 residues. Germline assignment: CDR1 GTSNPN and CDR2 SVGIG (reference sequence). With 3 bases removed from V and 3 bases from J, the gap between germline ends came to 8 bases. Looking up the rest from reference TRBV30 and TRBJ1-1 gives the full variable domain: SQTIHQWPATLVQPVGSPLSLECTVEGTSNPNLYWYRQAAGRGLQLLFYSVGIGQISSEVPQNLSASRPQDRQFILSSKKLLLSDSGFYLCAWSRGDTEAFFGQGTRLTVV.

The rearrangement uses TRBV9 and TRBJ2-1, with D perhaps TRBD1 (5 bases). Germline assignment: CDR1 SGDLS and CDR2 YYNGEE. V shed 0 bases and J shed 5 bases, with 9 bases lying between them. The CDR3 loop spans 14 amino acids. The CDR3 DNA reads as TGTGCCAGCAGCGTAGGTACAGGCCACAATGAGCAGTTCTTC. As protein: CASSVGTGHNEQFF.

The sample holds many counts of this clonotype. The CDR3, as DNA: TGTGCCAGCAGCTTAGGTCGGGCAGAACGGGCCGGGGAGCTGTTTTTT. It is translated as CASSLGRAERAGELFF. V gene TRBV11-2 combines with J gene TRBJ2-2; D gene unclear. The CDR3 consists of 16 residues. V lost 1 base and J 6 bases, leaving 15 bases between the germline ends. The germline V gene has CDR1 SGHAT and CDR2 FQNNGV.

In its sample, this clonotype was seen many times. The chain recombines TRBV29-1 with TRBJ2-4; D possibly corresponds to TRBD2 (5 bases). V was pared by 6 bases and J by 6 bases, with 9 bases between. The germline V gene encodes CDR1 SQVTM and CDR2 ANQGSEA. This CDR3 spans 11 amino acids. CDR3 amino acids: CSVEDLNIQYF. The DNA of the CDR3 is TGCAGCGTGGAGGACTTAAACATTCAGTACTTC.

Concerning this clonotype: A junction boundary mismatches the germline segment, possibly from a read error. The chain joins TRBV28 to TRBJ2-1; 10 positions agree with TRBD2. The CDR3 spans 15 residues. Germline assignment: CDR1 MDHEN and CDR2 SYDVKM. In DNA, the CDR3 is TGTACCAGCAGCCTCGGGACTAGCGTCTACAATGAGCAGCTCTTC. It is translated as CTSSLGTSVYNEQLF.

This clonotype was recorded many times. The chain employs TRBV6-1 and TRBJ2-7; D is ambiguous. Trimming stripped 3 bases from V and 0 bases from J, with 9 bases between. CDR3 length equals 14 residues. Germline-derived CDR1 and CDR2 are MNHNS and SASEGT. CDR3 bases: TGTGCCAGCAGTGAGTCCTGGAGCTCCTACGAGCAGTACTTC. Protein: CASSESWSSYEQYF.

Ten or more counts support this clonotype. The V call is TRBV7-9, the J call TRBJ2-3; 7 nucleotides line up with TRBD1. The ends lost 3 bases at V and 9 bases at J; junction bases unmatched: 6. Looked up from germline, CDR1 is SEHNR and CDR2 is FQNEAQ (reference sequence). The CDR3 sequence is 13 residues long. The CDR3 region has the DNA TGTGCCAGCAGCTTCTCGACAGGGAGAACGCAGTATTTT. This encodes CASSFSTGRTQYF.

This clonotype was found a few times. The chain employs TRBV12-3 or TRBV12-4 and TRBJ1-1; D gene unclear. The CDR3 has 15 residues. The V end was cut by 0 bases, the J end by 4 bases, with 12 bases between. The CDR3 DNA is TGTGCCAGCAGTTTAGCAGGACGGGATGCCACTGAAGCTTTCTTT. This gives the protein CASSLAGRDATEAFF.

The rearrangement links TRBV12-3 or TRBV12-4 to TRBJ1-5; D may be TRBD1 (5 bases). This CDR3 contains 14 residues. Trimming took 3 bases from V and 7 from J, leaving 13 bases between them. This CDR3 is CASSLGPGQQPQHF. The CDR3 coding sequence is TGTGCCAGCAGTTTGGGGCCAGGGCAACAGCCCCAGCATTTT.